The rows below give T cell receptor beta chains drawn from one sample of a study of T-cell reconstitution after alpha-beta-depleted transplantation in children. TCRdb ran MiXCR on the PCR reads and lists one entry per CDR3 protein. The sample has 230,000 or so distinct CDR3 sequences, about 8.8% seen once; the top ten hold approximately 4.7%. The input for sequencing was PBMCs from the stem cell graft donor, taken from the stem cell graft. The receptor source for this set is a human donor who donated a stem cell graft to a child with SCID. CDR3s include the opening cysteine and the closing phenylalanine or tryptophan. Fields, in order: J gene, V gene, D gene, clone size, CDR3 DNA, CDR3 protein. D genes are given only for firm matches. For some rows the clone size is stated as once, few or many, or as a class when expanded; others skip it.

>TRBJ1-1|TRBV5-6|NA|many
TGTGCCAGCAGCTTGGCGAACCCTGAAGCTTTCTTT
CASSLANPEAFF
>TRBJ2-5|TRBV5-1|NA|many
TGCGCCAGCAGCTTGGACCTATGGGAGACCCAGTACTTC
CASSLDLWETQYF
>TRBJ2-1|TRBV5-1|NA|many
TGCGCCAGCAGCTTGGCCAACAGGGAGCAGTTCTTC
CASSLANREQFF
>TRBJ1-4|TRBV20-1|NA|NA
TGCAGTGCTAGGAAACAGAATGAAAAACTGTTTTTT
CSARKQNEKLFF
>TRBJ1-2|TRBV11-2|NA|many
TGTGCCAGCAGCTTAGGAATGTGGGAGGTTGGCTACACCTTC
CASSLGMWEVGYTF
>TRBJ1-2|TRBV12-3/TRBV12-4|NA|NA
TGTGCCAGCATCAGAACGGCAGGGCCCTACTATGGCTACACCTTC
CASIRTAGPYYGYTF
>TRBJ1-2|TRBV6-1|NA|many
TGTGCCAGCAGTGAAGCAGGGGACTATGGCTACACCTTC
CASSEAGDYGYTF
>TRBJ2-2|TRBV12-3/TRBV12-4|NA|many
TGTGCCAGCAGCTTCTTGGGCACCGGGGAGCTGTTTTTT
CASSFLGTGELFF
>TRBJ2-7|TRBV5-1|TRBD1|many
TGCGCCAGCAGCCGGACAGGGGAAGTGGGGTACGAGCAGTACTTC
CASSRTGEVGYEQYF
>TRBJ2-3|TRBV7-2|NA|many
TGTGCCAGCAGCTTAGACAGACTTCTCGAGTATTTT
CASSLDRLLEYF
>TRBJ2-2|TRBV9|NA|many
TGTGCCAGCAGCGGCCGACAGAACACCGGGGAGCTGTTTTTT
CASSGRQNTGELFF
>TRBJ2-7|TRBV20-1|TRBD1|many
TGCAGTGCTTCTAAGGGACAGGGCACCTACGAGCAGTACTTC
CSASKGQGTYEQYF
>TRBJ2-1|TRBV20-1|NA|many
TGCAGTGCTAACCCCGGGACTTCCTACAATGAGCAGTTCTTC
CSANPGTSYNEQFF
>TRBJ2-1|TRBV10-3|TRBD1|many
TGTGCCATCAGTGAGACCCTTCCGGGACAGCACGACAATGAGCAGTTCTTC
CAISETLPGQHDNEQFF
>TRBJ2-7|TRBV5-1|NA|many
TGCGCCAGCAGCCTCAGGATTGGGTACGAGCAGTACTTC
CASSLRIGYEQYF
>TRBJ1-1|TRBV5-1|NA|NA
TGCGCCAGCAGCTACGGGGATGGGACCGCTGAAGCTTTCTTT
CASSYGDGTAEAFF
>TRBJ1-1|TRBV5-1|NA|many
TGCGCCAGCAGCCTGGAACCCGACAGGAACACTGAAGCTTTCTTT
CASSLEPDRNTEAFF
>TRBJ2-2|TRBV7-9|TRBD1|NA
TGTGCCAGCAGCCCTGGACAGGGGAGAAGGACCGGGGAGCTGTTTTTT
CASSPGQGRRTGELFF
>TRBJ2-1|TRBV5-1|NA|many
TGCGCCAGCAGCCTAAGGGACGGGGACGCGGAGCAGTTCTTC
CASSLRDGDAEQFF
>TRBJ2-6|TRBV18|TRBD1|NA
TGTGCCAGCTCACCGACAGGGAGCCCTGGGGCCAACGTCCTGACTTTC
CASSPTGSPGANVLTF
>TRBJ1-1|TRBV7-9|NA|NA
TGTGCCAGCAGCTTATGGAACATGAACACTGAAGCTTTCTTT
CASSLWNMNTEAFF
>TRBJ2-3|TRBV5-1|TRBD2|NA
TGCGCCAGCAGCTTGGCCGACGGGACTAGCGGGGCGGCTAGGTTT
CASSLADGTSGAARF
>TRBJ1-2|TRBV6-1|NA|many
TGTGCCAGCAGTAAGACACCCAACTATGGCTACACCTTC
CASSKTPNYGYTF
>TRBJ1-6|TRBV27|NA|many
TGTGCCAGCAGTTTGGGGCCCGGGGGTGGTACTTCACCCCTCCACTTT
CASSLGPGGGTSPLHF
>TRBJ1-2|TRBV10-3|TRBD1|many
TGTGCCATCGGGAAACCGGACAGGCCCCTCTATGGCTACACCTTC
CAIGKPDRPLYGYTF
>TRBJ1-5|TRBV7-2|NA|many
TGTGCCAGCAGCCAGATGGGCAATCAGCCCCAGCATTTT
CASSQMGNQPQHF
>TRBJ1-2|TRBV18|NA|many
TGTGCCAGCTCACCAAACACCGCTAACTATGGCTACACCTTC
CASSPNTANYGYTF
>TRBJ2-7|TRBV5-1|NA|many
TGCGCCAGCAGCTTGGATAGTGGCGGCTACGAGCAGTACTTC
CASSLDSGGYEQYF
>TRBJ1-2|TRBV5-5|NA|many
TGTGCCAGCAGAGGGGGGGAGTTCTCCTATGGCTACACCTTC
CASRGGEFSYGYTF
>TRBJ2-1|TRBV28|TRBD2|many
TGTGCCAGCAGTCCAGGACTAGCGGGGTTCTACAATGAGCAGTTCTTC
CASSPGLAGFYNEQFF
>TRBJ2-1|TRBV30|TRBD1|NA
TGTGCCTTGGAACGGGACAGCTACTACAATGAGCAGTTCTTC
CALERDSYYNEQFF
>TRBJ2-3|TRBV3-1|NA|many
TGTGCCAGCAGCGCCCGAGGGGGGAGGGCAGATACGCAGTATTTT
CASSARGGRADTQYF
>TRBJ1-5|TRBV19|NA|many
TGTGCCAGTAGTATGGGGGGAGGGGATCAGCCCCAGCATTTT
CASSMGGGDQPQHF
>TRBJ2-2|TRBV23-1|NA|few
TGCGCCAGCAGTCAGGTTCGGACCGGGGAGCTGTTTTTT
CASSQVRTGELFF
>TRBJ2-1|TRBV20-1|TRBD2|many
TGCAGTGCTAGAGATCTAGCGGGGGGCTCCCCGACCTACAATGAGCAGTTCTTC
CSARDLAGGSPTYNEQFF
>TRBJ1-2|TRBV5-5|NA|many
TGTGCCAGCAGCTTGGACTCAGGGTGGGACTATGGCTACACCTTC
CASSLDSGWDYGYTF
>TRBJ1-1|TRBV12-3/TRBV12-4|NA|few
TGTGCCAGCAGCCCTACAGGGTTGGGCACTGAAGCTTTCTTT
CASSPTGLGTEAFF
>TRBJ2-2|TRBV5-1|NA|few
TGCGCCAGCAGCCCGGGCCCCACCGGGGAGCTGTTTTTT
CASSPGPTGELFF
>TRBJ1-5|TRBV20-1|NA|many
TGCAGTGCTTACACGGCTTCAGGCAATCAGCCCCAGCATTTT
CSAYTASGNQPQHF
>TRBJ1-1|TRBV9|NA|many
TGTGCCAGCAGCGTAGTAGGGGGGAAGAACACTGAAGCTTTCTTT
CASSVVGGKNTEAFF
>TRBJ2-7|TRBV28|NA|NA
TGTGCCAGCAGTAAGTCCGCCTGGGAGGTTGACTTC
CASSKSAWEVDF
>TRBJ2-5|TRBV5-1|TRBD1|many
TGCGCCAGCAGCTTCACACAGGGGGCTCGAGAGACCCAGTACTTC
CASSFTQGARETQYF
>TRBJ1-2|TRBV5-6|TRBD1|many
TGTGCCAGCAGCCGTGGACAGGCCTATGGCTACACCTTC
CASSRGQAYGYTF
>TRBJ1-1|TRBV7-2|TRBD1|NA
TGTGCCAGCAGCACACGGACAGGTTCTGAAGCTTTCTTT
CASSTRTGSEAFF
>TRBJ2-7|TRBV20-1|TRBD2|many
TGCAGTGCTGGAGGAAAGGGGAGGGGCCCCTACGAGCAGTACTTC
CSAGGKGRGPYEQYF
>TRBJ1-3|TRBV20-1|NA|many
TGCAGTGCCGAGGGCCCTGGAAACACCATATATTTT
CSAEGPGNTIYF
>TRBJ2-3|TRBV20-1|NA|many
TGCAGTGCTACGACTAGGAGGGTGGCAGATACGCAGTATTTT
CSATTRRVADTQYF
>TRBJ1-1|TRBV7-3|NA|NA
TGTGCCAGCAGCCCCAGGACTTTAACCGAAGCTTTCTTT
CASSPRTLTEAFF
>TRBJ2-1|TRBV20-1|TRBD2|many
TGCAGTGCTAGAGATCTCCCTAGCGGGTTGAGCTCCTACAATGAGCAGTTCTTC
CSARDLPSGLSSYNEQFF
>TRBJ1-1|TRBV6-6|NA|NA
TGTGCCACAAGAATCGCTCTGAACACTGAAGCTTTCTTT
CATRIALNTEAFF
>TRBJ2-5|TRBV5-6|TRBD2|many
TGTGCCAGCAGCTTCTACCGCGGGACTAACCAAGAGACCCAGTACTTC
CASSFYRGTNQETQYF
>TRBJ2-1|TRBV7-2|NA|many
TGTGCCAGCAGCTTAGCCGGGGGGCTGTTCTTC
CASSLAGGLFF
>TRBJ1-6|TRBV4-3|NA|NA
TGCGCCAGCAGCCCGAGGGAAAGCTCCTATAATTCACCCCTCCACTTT
CASSPRESSYNSPLHF